The clone carrying this T cell receptor beta chain occurred many times. Its antigen is not identified. Germline loops: CDR1 SQVTM, CDR2 ANQGSEA. The CDR3 is made up of 13 amino acids. V was trimmed by 7 bases and J by 0 bases, leaving 9 bases between them. The data belong to a study of beta chain features in type 1 diabetes. Broader study findings: The study found moderately but significantly shorter TCRB CDR3s in all four CD4+ subsets of Type 1 diabetes patients.

Sequenced material consisted of expressed TCRB transcripts (all of the isolated RNA was reverse transcribed). Sequenced by immunoSEQ multiplex PCR; TCRdb stores in-frame clones only, minus some. Of under 150,000 clones listed, roughly 17% are singletons. Every donor had blood drawn once into heparin, around 120 mL on average. Researchers reported sorting CD4+ naive, central memory, regulatory and stem cell-like memory cells via CD45RO/CCR7/CD25/CD127/CD95/CD27. Sequenced input: central memory CD4+ T cells from blood. V is TRBV29-1 and J is TRBJ1-4; a possible D gene is TRBD1 (5 bases). This clonotype originated in a man between 18 and 29 years old with type 1 diabetes. CDR3: CSGRQSTNEKLFF. The CDR3 DNA is TGCAGCGGTAGACAGTCAACTAATGAAAAACTGTTTTTT.